This T cell receptor (beta chain) is drawn from a study of shared clonotypes between healthy human individuals. About 200 ng DNA, tens of thousands of T cell genomes, went into each sorted-subset replicate PCR. The data were produced by immunoSEQ multiplex PCR, yet TCRdb's version contains in-frame clones alone and is incomplete. The sample consists of under 2.5 million clones, roughly 92% of them appearing once. Findings and caveats of the study: Limited genetic and exposure-history diversity came from having few donors.

Comments on this clone: The target antigen is unknown.

The clonotype originates from a man aged 18 to 30 in good health. Some clones in this sample may be carry-over from other donors' samples. Sequencing was done on a sample of naive CD4+ T cells from PBMCs. Described subset: CD45RA+ positively selected.

Here the CDR3 DNA reads TGCGCCAGCAGCTTGGCCGTAGGGTTCGGGGAGGATGGCTACACCTTC. This gives the protein CASSLAVGFGEDGYTF. The chain joins TRBV5-1 to TRBJ1-2; D is ambiguous. This CDR3 is 16 amino acids long. The ends were cut back, 0 bases at V and 6 bases at J, with 18 bases in the middle. In germline, CDR1 is SGHRS, CDR2 YFSETQ.